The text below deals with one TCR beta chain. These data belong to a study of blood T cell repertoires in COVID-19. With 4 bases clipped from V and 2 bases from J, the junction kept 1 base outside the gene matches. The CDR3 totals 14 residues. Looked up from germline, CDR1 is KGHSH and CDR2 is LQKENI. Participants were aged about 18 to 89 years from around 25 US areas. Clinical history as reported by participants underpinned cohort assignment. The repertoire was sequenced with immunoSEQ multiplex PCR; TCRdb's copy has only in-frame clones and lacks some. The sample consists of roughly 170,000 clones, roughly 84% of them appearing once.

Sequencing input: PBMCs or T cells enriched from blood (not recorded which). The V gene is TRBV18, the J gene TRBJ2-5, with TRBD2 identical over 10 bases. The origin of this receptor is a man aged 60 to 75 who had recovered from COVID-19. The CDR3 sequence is CASSRAGGQETQYF. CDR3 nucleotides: TGTGCCAGCTCACGAGCGGGGGGGCAAGAGACCCAGTACTTC.